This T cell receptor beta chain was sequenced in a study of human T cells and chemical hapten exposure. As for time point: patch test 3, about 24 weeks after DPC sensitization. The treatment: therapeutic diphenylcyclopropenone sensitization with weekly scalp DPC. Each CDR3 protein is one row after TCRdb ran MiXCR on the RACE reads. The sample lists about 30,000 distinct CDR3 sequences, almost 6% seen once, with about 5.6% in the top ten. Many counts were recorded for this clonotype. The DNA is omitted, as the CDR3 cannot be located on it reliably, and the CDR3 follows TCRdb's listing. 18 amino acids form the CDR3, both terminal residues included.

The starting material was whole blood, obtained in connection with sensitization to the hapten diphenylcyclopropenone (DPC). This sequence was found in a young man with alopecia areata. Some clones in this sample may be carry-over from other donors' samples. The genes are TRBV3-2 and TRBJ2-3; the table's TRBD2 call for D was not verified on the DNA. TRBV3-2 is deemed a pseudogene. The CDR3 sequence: CASSQEDWASGSTDTQYF.